This entry is about one T cell receptor (beta chain). Its antigen is still unknown. This sample was taken from a study of CD8 T cells in ankylosing spondylitis. Regarding the study as a whole: In peripheral blood, disease-linked CD8+ clones occurred at relatively low frequencies. It was reported that disease-linked clones were significantly enriched in matched ankylosing spondylitis synovial fluid.

Germline V gene data show CDR1 as GTSNPN and CDR2 as SVGIG (reference sequence). The CDR3 runs 14 residues. V was clipped by 3 bases and J by 7 bases, with 16 bases between them. Preparation of TCR beta libraries was done by quantitative 5'-RACE with molecular barcodes. One entry per CDR3 protein, called by TCRdb with MiXCR from the 5' RACE reads. This table has fewer than 40,000 distinct CDR3 sequences, more than 25% appearing once. Sequenced input: synovial fluid, either unsorted or a sorted T cell fraction (not recorded which). The J gene is TRBJ2-1, the V gene TRBV30, with a possible D match to TRBD2 (7 bases). This sequence originates from a male donor with ankylosing spondylitis. CDR3 sequence: CAWSLSRGGNEQFF. CDR3 sequence (DNA): TGTGCCTGGAGCCTCTCCAGGGGAGGGAATGAGCAGTTCTTC.